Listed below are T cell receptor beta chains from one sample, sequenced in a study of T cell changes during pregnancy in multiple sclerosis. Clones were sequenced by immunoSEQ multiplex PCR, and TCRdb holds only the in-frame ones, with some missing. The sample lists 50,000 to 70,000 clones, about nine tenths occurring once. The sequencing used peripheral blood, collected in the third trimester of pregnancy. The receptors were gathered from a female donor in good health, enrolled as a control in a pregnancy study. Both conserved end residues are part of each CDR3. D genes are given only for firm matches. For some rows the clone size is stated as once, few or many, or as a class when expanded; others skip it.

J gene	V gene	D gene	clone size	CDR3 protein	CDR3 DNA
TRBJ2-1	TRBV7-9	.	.	CASSLVSRDNNEQFF	TGTGCCAGCAGCTTAGTTTCCCGGGACAACAATGAGCAGTTCTTC
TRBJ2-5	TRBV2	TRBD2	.	CASSRILAGGPETQYF	TGTGCCAGCAGCCGTATACTAGCGGGGGGCCCCGAGACCCAGTACTTC
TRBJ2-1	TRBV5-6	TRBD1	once	CASSWDRGNEQFF	TGTGCCAGCAGCTGGGACAGGGGCAATGAGCAGTTCTTC
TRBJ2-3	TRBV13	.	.	CASSRGTDTQYF	TGTGCCAGCTCCCGGGGCACAGATACGCAGTATTTT
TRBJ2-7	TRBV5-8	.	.	CASSWDFSYEQYF	TGTGCCAGCAGTTGGGACTTCTCCTACGAGCAGTACTTC
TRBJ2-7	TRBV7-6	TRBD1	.	CASGDRGHYEQYF	TGTGCCAGCGGGGACAGGGGGCACTACGAGCAGTACTTC
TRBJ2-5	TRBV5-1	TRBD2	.	CASSLAASGGRETQYF	TGCGCCAGCAGCTTGGCGGCTAGCGGGGGCCGGGAGACCCAGTACTTC
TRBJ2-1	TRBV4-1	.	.	CASSQGSFSEQFF	TGCGCCAGCAGCCAAGGGAGTTTCAGCGAGCAGTTCTTC
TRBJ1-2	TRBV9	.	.	CASSVASDSNYGYTF	TGTGCCAGCAGCGTAGCCTCGGACAGCAACTATGGCTACACCTTC
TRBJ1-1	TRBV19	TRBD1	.	CASSYRGSTEAFF	TGTGCCAGTAGTTACAGGGGTTCAACTGAAGCTTTCTTT
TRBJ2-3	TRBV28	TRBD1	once	CASRGLHGTGVLDTQYF	TGTGCCAGCAGGGGGTTGCACGGGACAGGGGTTTTGGATACGCAGTATTTT
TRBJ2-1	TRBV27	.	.	CASSDLDQLEQFF	TGTGCCAGCAGCGATCTAGACCAACTTGAGCAGTTCTTC
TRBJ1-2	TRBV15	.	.	CATSRDGLRGGYTF	TGTGCCACCAGCAGAGATGGCCTCCGGGGTGGCTACACCTTC
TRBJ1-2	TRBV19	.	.	CASSIGHTNYGYTF	TGTGCCAGTAGTATAGGACATACTAACTATGGCTACACCTTC
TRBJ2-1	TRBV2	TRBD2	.	CASTPNQVAGAEQFF	TGTGCCAGCACCCCAAACCAGGTAGCGGGAGCTGAGCAGTTCTTC
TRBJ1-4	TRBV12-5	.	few	CASGLEGGEKLFF	TGTGCTAGTGGTTTGGAAGGAGGGGAAAAACTGTTTTTT
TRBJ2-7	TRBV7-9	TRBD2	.	CASSAPAGVVYEQYF	TGTGCCAGCAGCGCTCCGGCGGGGGTGGTCTACGAGCAGTACTTC
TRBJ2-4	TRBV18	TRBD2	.	CASSPPVAGGPTLNLLAKNIQYF	TGTGCCAGCTCACCCCCTGTCGCGGGAGGGCCCACCCTCAACCTCCTAGCCAAAAACATTCAGTACTTC
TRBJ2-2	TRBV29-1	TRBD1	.	CSVEGGQGATGELFF	TGCAGCGTTGAAGGGGGCCAGGGGGCGACCGGGGAGCTGTTTTTT
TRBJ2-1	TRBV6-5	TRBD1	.	CASSYGTGNEQFF	TGTGCCAGCAGTTACGGGACAGGGAATGAGCAGTTCTTC
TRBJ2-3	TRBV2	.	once	CASRHFATDTQYF	TGTGCCAGCAGGCACTTCGCCACAGATACGCAGTATTTT
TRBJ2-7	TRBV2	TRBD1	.	CASIGTDTYEQYF	TGTGCCAGCATCGGGACAGACACCTACGAGCAGTACTTC
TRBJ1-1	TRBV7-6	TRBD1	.	CASSLTGGITEAFF	TGTGCCAGCAGCTTAACAGGGGGCATCACTGAAGCTTTCTTT
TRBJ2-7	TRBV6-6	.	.	CASTGYYEQYF	TGTGCCAGTACAGGGTACTACGAGCAGTACTTC
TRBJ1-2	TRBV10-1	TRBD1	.	CARARGQGNYGYTF	TGCGCCAGGGCCCGTGGACAGGGGAACTATGGCTACACCTTC
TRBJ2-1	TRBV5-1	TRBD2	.	CASSPKGTSGVNEQFF	TGCGCCAGCAGCCCTAAGGGGACTAGCGGGGTCAATGAGCAGTTCTTC
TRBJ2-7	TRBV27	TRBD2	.	CASSYVASGRSRGGYEQYF	TGTGCCAGCAGTTATGTGGCTAGCGGGAGGTCTAGGGGAGGCTACGAGCAGTACTTC
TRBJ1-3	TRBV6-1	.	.	CASSEQGNTIYF	TGTGCCAGCAGTGAACAGGGAAACACCATATATTTT
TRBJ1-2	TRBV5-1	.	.	CASSPVGGEYGYTF	TGCGCCAGCAGCCCGGTTGGAGGGGAATATGGCTACACCTTC
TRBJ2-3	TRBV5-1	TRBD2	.	CASSLQARTSGTDTQYF	TGCGCCAGCAGCTTACAAGCAAGGACTAGCGGCACAGATACGCAGTATTTT
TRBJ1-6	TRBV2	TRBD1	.	CASSTDRGNSPLHF	TGTGCCAGCAGTACCGACAGGGGTAATTCACCCCTCCACTTT
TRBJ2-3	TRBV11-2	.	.	CASSLTTSTDTQYF	TGTGCCAGCAGCTTAACCACTAGCACAGATACGCAGTATTTT
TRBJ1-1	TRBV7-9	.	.	CASSQGSNTEAFF	TGTGCCAGCAGCCAGGGATCGAACACTGAAGCTTTCTTT
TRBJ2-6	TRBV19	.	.	CASSPHRVTGANVLTF	TGTGCCAGTAGTCCCCACAGGGTAACCGGGGCCAACGTCCTGACTTTC
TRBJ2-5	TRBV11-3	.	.	CASSLVGGTFQETQYF	TGTGCCAGCAGCTTAGTGGGGGGGACATTTCAAGAGACCCAGTACTTC
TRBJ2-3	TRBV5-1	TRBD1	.	CASSSTRDSRGDTQYF	TGCGCCAGCAGCTCGACGAGGGACAGCCGAGGGGATACGCAGTATTTT
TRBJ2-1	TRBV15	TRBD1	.	CATSRGRDRTYNEQFF	TGTGCCACCAGCAGAGGCCGGGACAGGACATACAATGAGCAGTTCTTC
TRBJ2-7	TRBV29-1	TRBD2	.	CSVAGGFNEQYF	TGCAGCGTAGCGGGAGGTTTCAACGAGCAGTACTTC
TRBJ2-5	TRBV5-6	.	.	CASSQGFGETQYF	TGTGCCAGCAGTCAGGGTTTTGGAGAGACCCAGTACTTC
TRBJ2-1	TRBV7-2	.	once	CASRSGNEQFF	TGTGCCAGCAGGTCCGGCAATGAGCAGTTCTTC
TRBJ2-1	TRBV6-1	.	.	CASSETDPYNEQFF	TGTGCCAGCAGTGAGACAGACCCCTACAATGAGCAGTTCTTC
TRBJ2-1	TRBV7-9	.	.	CASSLAEEGEVFF	TGTGCCAGCAGCTTAGCGGAGGAGGGAGAGGTGTTCTTC
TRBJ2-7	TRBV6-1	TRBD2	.	CASSPISGGASEQYF	TGTGCCAGCAGCCCTATTAGCGGGGGGGCCAGCGAGCAGTACTTC
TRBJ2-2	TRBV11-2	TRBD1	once	CASRSDRATGELFF	TGTGCCAGCAGATCCGACAGGGCCACCGGGGAGCTGTTTTTT
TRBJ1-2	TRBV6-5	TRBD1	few	CASRGGDRVYGYTF	TGTGCCAGCCGAGGGGGGGACAGGGTCTATGGCTACACCTTC
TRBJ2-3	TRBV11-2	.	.	CASSPPVVTRDTDTQYF	TGTGCCAGCAGCCCCCCTGTGGTGACTAGAGACACAGATACGCAGTATTTT
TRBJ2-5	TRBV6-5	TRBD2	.	CASSYSSSGVETQYF	TGTGCCAGCAGTTATTCCTCTAGCGGGGTCGAGACCCAGTACTTC
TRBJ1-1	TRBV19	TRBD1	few	CAASDRAEAFF	TGTGCCGCATCAGACAGGGCTGAAGCTTTCTTT
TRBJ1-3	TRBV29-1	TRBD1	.	CSAGKGQGARNTIYF	TGCAGCGCTGGGAAGGGACAGGGGGCCCGAAACACCATATATTTT
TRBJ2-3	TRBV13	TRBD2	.	CASGGRGGTDTQYF	TGTGCCAGCGGTGGGCGGGGGGGCACAGATACGCAGTATTTT
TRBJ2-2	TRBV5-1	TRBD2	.	CASSFRPAGESGELFF	TGCGCCAGCAGCTTTCGGCCAGCGGGAGAGTCCGGGGAGCTGTTTTTT
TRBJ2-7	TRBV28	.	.	CASSGPGIYEQYF	TGTGCCAGCAGTGGTCCGGGAATTTACGAGCAGTACTTC
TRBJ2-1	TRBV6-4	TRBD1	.	CASSENPGQGNNEQFF	TGTGCCAGCAGTGAAAACCCTGGACAGGGGAACAATGAGCAGTTCTTC
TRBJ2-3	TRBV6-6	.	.	CASSYPRRDTQYF	TGTGCCAGCAGTTACCCCCGCCGGGATACGCAGTATTTT
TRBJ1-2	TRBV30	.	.	CACTRTDYGYTF	TGTGCCTGCACTAGAACAGACTATGGCTACACCTTC
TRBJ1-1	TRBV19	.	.	CASRWSVDLNTEAFF	TGTGCCAGTAGATGGTCAGTTGACTTGAACACTGAAGCTTTCTTT
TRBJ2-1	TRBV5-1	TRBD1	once	CASSFQGEYNEQFF	TGCGCCAGCAGCTTTCAGGGGGAGTACAATGAGCAGTTCTTC